This T cell receptor (beta chain) was sequenced in a study of shared clonotypes between healthy human individuals. This clone was picked up a small number of times. Genomic DNA of each subset was evenly split across several immunoSEQ plates. The method was immunoSEQ multiplex PCR; TCRdb's version includes in-frame clones alone and lacks a portion of them. The sample records about a million clones, about 80% being singletons. The CDR3 runs to 14 residues. V lost 1 base to trimming and J lost 6 bases, with 13 bases between them. Germline loops: CDR1 GTSNPN, CDR2 SVGIG (reference sequence). The source material was memory CD4+ T cells sorted from blood. The subset was: CD45RA-negative fraction. The chain recombines TRBV30 with TRBJ1-5; possibly TRBD1 for D (5 bases). This receptor was taken from a man aged 18 to 30 in good health. CDR3 nucleotide sequence: TGTGCCTGGAGTGCAAGGGGTCGGAGTCAGCCCCAGCATTTT. Protein product: CAWSARGRSQPQHF. The whole variable domain, filled in from reference TRBV30 and TRBJ1-5, reads SQTIHQWPATLVQPVGSPLSLECTVEGTSNPNLYWYRQAAGRGLQLLFYSVGIGQISSEVPQNLSASRPQDRQFILSSKKLLLSDSGFYLCAWSARGRSQPQHFGDGTRLSIL.